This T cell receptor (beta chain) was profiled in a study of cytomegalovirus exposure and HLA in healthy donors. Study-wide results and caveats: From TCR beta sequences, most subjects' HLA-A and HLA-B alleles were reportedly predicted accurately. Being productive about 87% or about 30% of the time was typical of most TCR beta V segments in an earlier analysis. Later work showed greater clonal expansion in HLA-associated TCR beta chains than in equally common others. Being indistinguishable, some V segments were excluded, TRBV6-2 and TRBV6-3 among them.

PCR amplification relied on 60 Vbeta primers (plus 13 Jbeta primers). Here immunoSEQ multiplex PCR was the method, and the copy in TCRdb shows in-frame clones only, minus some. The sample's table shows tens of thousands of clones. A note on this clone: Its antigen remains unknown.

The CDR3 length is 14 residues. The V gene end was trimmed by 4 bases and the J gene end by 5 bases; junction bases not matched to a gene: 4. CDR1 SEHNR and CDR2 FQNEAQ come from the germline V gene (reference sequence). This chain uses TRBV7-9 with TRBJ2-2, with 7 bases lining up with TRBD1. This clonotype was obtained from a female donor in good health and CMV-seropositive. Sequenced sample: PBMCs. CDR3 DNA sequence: TGTGCCAGCAGCTCGACAGGGAGTACCGGGGAGCTGTTTTTT. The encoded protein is CASSSTGSTGELFF. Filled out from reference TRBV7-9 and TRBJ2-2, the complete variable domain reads DTGVSQNPRHKITKRGQNVTFRCDPISEHNRLYWYRQTLGQGPEFLTYFQNEAQLEKSRLLSDRFSAERPKGSFSTLEIQRTEQGDSAMYLCASSSTGSTGELFFGEGSRLTVL.